This T cell receptor beta chain was identified in a study of cytotoxic CD8 clonotypes in ibrutinib-treated CLL. Across the study: IGHV unmutated 17 to 18; relapsed/refractory 11 to 12; treatment-naive about 14. Sample averages reached 250,000 to 300,000 productive templates and almost 95,000 productive rearrangements.

CDR3 length equals 16 residues. Germline CDR1 reads LNHNV; CDR2 reads YYDKDF (reference sequence). Trimming shortened V by 4 bases and J by 0 bases, and 13 bases separated the two germline ends. This clone has only one observation. Antigen unknown. General study findings and limits: Samples were collected at differing times from sustained-remission and progressing patients. An increase in clonality occurred at ibrutinib response, followed by a return toward baseline at progression.

Profiled with immunoSEQ multiplex PCR; TCRdb holds only in-frame clones, not every one. The repertoire consists of around 30,000 clones, with 45% to 65% occurring once and the leading ten covering about 4.9%. This sequence joins TRBV15 and TRBJ1-5, with D possibly matching TRBD1 (6 bases). Sequences were derived from PBMCs, sampled before ibrutinib treatment. The clonotype was recovered from a human donor with chronic lymphocytic leukemia. The CDR3 bases are TGTGCCACCAGCACTACTCTAGGGGGTAGCAATCAGCCCCAGCATTTT. Translation: CATSTTLGGSNQPQHF.